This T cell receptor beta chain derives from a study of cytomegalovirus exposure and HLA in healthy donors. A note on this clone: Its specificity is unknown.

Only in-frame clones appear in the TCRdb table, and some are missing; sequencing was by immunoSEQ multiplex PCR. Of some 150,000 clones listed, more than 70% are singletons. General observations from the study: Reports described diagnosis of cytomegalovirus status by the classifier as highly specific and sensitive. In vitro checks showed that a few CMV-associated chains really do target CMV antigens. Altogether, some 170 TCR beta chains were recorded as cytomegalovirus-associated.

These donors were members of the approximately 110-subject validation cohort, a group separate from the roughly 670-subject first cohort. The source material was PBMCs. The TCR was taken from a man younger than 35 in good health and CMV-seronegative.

CDR3 loop: CASRTGSSLHF. In nucleotides, the CDR3 is TGTGCCAGCAGGACAGGGTCATCCCTCCACTTT. This chain connects TRBV6-5 to TRBJ1-6; 7 bases are a match to TRBD1. With 6 bases clipped from V and 14 bases from J, the junction kept 4 bases outside the gene matches. CDR1 is MNHEY, CDR2 SVGAGI, per germline. The CDR3 contains 11 residues.